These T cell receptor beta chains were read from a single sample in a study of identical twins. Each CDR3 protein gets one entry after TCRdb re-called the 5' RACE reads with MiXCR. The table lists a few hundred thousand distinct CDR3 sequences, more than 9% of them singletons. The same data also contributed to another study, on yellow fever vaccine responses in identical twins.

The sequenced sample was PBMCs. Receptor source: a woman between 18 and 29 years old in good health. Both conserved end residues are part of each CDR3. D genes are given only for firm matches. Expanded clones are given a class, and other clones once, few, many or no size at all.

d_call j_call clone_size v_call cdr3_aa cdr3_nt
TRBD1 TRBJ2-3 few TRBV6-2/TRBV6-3 CAKNTLGQTITDTQYF TGTGCCAAGAACACGTTGGGACAGACAATCACAGATACGCAGTATTTT
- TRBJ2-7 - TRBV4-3 CASSQVGTGNHEQYF TGCGCCAGCAGCCAAGTTGGGACTGGCAATCACGAGCAGTACTTC
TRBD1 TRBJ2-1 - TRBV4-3 CASSQEVGTAYNEQFF TGCGCCAGCAGCCAAGAAGTGGGGACAGCTTACAATGAGCAGTTCTTC
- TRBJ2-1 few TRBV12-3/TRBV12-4 CASSRATSSYNEQFF TGTGCCAGCAGCCGGGCGACCAGCTCCTACAATGAGCAGTTCTTC
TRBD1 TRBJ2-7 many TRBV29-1 CSVEVGQFPYEQYF TGCAGCGTTGAAGTGGGACAGTTTCCCTACGAGCAGTACTTC
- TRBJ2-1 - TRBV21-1 CASSKVRGPSANEQFF TGTGCCAGCAGCAAAGTCAGGGGGCCCTCAGCCAATGAGCAGTTCTTC
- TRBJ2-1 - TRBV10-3 CAISEPRRGEPYNEQFF TGTGCCATCAGTGAGCCCCGTCGCGGAGAACCCTACAATGAGCAGTTCTTC
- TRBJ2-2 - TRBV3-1 CASSQSLVVAFGGELFF TGTGCCAGCAGCCAAAGTCTCGTCGTAGCATTCGGCGGGGAGCTGTTTTTT
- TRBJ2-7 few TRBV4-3 CASSPDGAPYEQYF TGCGCCAGCAGCCCGGACGGAGCCCCCTACGAGCAGTACTTC
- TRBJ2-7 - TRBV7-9 CASSKQGGVYEQYF TGTGCCAGCAGCAAACAGGGGGGGGTCTACGAGCAGTACTTC
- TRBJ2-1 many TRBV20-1 CSARPVRPEQFF TGCAGTGCCCGCCCGGTCCGTCCCGAGCAGTTCTTC
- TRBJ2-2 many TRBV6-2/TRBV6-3 CASSRQVNTGELFF TGTGCCAGCAGTAGACAGGTTAACACCGGGGAGCTGTTTTTT
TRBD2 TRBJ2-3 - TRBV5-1 CASSSPGTSGTDTQYF TGCGCCAGCAGCTCCCCCGGGACTAGCGGCACAGATACGCAGTATTTT
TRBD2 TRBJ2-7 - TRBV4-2 CASSPRAGGGTYEQYF TGTGCCAGCAGCCCCCGGGCGGGAGGGGGCACCTACGAGCAGTACTTC
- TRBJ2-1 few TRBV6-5 CASSRPRSEQFF TGTGCCAGCAGTCGCCCGCGGAGTGAGCAGTTCTTC
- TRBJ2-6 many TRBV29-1 CSVDSGRPSGANVLTF TGCAGCGTTGACTCGGGGAGACCCTCTGGGGCCAACGTCCTGACTTTC
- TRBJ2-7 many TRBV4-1 CASSEVLGQISYEQYF TGCGCCAGCAGCGAAGTTTTAGGACAGATCTCCTACGAGCAGTACTTC
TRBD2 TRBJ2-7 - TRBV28 CASSLLISGSYEQYF TGTGCCAGCAGTTTATTGATTAGCGGGAGCTACGAGCAGTACTTC
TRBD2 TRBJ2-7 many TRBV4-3 CASSQRAGTSVSIEQYF TGCGCCAGCAGCCAAAGAGCCGGGACTAGCGTTTCAATTGAGCAGTACTTC
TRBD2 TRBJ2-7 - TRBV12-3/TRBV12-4 CATARGTSGMYEQYF TGTGCGACAGCAAGAGGGACTAGCGGGATGTACGAGCAGTACTTC
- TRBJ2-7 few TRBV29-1 CSVEDVELQPYEQYF TGCAGCGTTGAGGATGTGGAGCTACAACCCTACGAGCAGTACTTC
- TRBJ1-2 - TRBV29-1 CSVEDLPPHYGYTF TGCAGCGTTGAAGATCTCCCGCCCCACTATGGCTACACCTTC
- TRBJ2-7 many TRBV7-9 CASSPVAWSEQYF TGTGCCAGCAGCCCAGTAGCGTGGAGCGAGCAGTACTTC
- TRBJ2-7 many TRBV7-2 CASSLVSEQYF TGTGCCAGCAGCTTAGTTTCCGAGCAGTACTTC
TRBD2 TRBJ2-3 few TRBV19 CASSIGAGGGTDTQYF TGTGCCAGTAGTATAGGAGCGGGGGGGGGCACAGATACGCAGTATTTT
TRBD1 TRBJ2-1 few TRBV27 CASSHLDRTGAYNEQFF TGTGCCAGCAGTCACCTGGACCGGACAGGGGCCTACAATGAGCAGTTCTTC
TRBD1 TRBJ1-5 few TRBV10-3 CAISGRDLQGDQPQHF TGTGCCATCAGTGGACGGGATCTACAGGGGGATCAGCCCCAGCATTTT
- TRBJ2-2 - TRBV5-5 CASSFDGTNTGELFF TGTGCCAGCAGCTTTGATGGGACAAACACCGGGGAGCTGTTTTTT
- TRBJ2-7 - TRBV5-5 CASSSTQGYELYEQYF TGTGCCAGCAGCTCGACACAGGGCTACGAACTCTACGAGCAGTACTTC
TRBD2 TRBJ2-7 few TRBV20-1 CSARGRASYEQYF TGCAGTGCGCGCGGGAGGGCCTCGTACGAGCAGTACTTC
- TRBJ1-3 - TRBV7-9 CASSLNVEYSGNTIYF TGTGCCAGCAGCTTAAATGTGGAGTACTCTGGAAACACCATATATTTT
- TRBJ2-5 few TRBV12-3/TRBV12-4 CASTLRGTQYF TGTGCCAGCACCCTGAGGGGGACCCAGTACTTC
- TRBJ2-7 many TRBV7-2 CASSLSSDLTYEQYF TGTGCCAGCAGCTTATCTTCGGACTTAACCTACGAGCAGTACTTC